These T cell receptor beta chains were read from a single sample in a study of T cells in Graves' hyperthyroidism and ophthalmopathy. TCRdb ran MiXCR on the multiplex PCR reads and lists one entry per CDR3 protein. The data show hundreds of thousands of distinct CDR3 sequences, about 25% seen once. The sample comprised blood. These receptors were obtained from a man in his forties or fifties with Graves' hyperthyroidism. Each CDR3 is given without its conserved first and last residue. Each record gives: V gene, J gene, CDR3 protein.

v_call: TRBV11-2; j_call: TRBJ2-1; cdr3_aa: ASRLAGGSEQF
v_call: TRBV10-3; j_call: TRBJ2-7; cdr3_aa: ATGRWTYEQY
v_call: TRBV6-1; j_call: TRBJ1-6; cdr3_aa: ASARTGKYSPLH
v_call: TRBV28; j_call: TRBJ1-1; cdr3_aa: ASSFPARLLAGTEAF
v_call: TRBV10-1; j_call: TRBJ2-3; cdr3_aa: ASSEPGRTGIDTQY
v_call: TRBV18; j_call: TRBJ2-7; cdr3_aa: ASSPGRYYEQY
v_call: TRBV20-1; j_call: TRBJ1-2; cdr3_aa: SASPGAGGGYT
v_call: TRBV27; j_call: TRBJ2-5; cdr3_aa: ASTTGAGGGETQY
v_call: TRBV20-1; j_call: TRBJ2-3; cdr3_aa: SARPLPGGTTDTQY
v_call: TRBV7-9; j_call: TRBJ2-3; cdr3_aa: ASSLDSPGDTQY
v_call: TRBV6-1; j_call: TRBJ2-7; cdr3_aa: ASSVSQEYYEQY
v_call: TRBV27; j_call: TRBJ1-5; cdr3_aa: ASSPPGQNQLQH
v_call: TRBV28; j_call: TRBJ2-3; cdr3_aa: ASSFGGRATDTQY
v_call: TRBV19; j_call: TRBJ2-7; cdr3_aa: ASSSTGFGGAWYEQY
v_call: TRBV29-1; j_call: TRBJ1-2; cdr3_aa: SVRGLEGYT
v_call: TRBV12-5; j_call: TRBJ1-3; cdr3_aa: ASQGFDFGNTIY
v_call: TRBV3-1; j_call: TRBJ2-7; cdr3_aa: ASSQASRNEQY
v_call: TRBV30; j_call: TRBJ2-7; cdr3_aa: AWSVRGYEQY
v_call: TRBV7-2; j_call: TRBJ2-1; cdr3_aa: ASSRRRSNEQF
v_call: TRBV7-2; j_call: TRBJ2-5; cdr3_aa: ASSLAGVLQETQY
v_call: TRBV7-3; j_call: TRBJ2-1; cdr3_aa: ASSPSRRVYNEQF
v_call: TRBV19; j_call: TRBJ1-5; cdr3_aa: ASSPDRADQYSNQPQH
v_call: TRBV4-1; j_call: TRBJ2-3; cdr3_aa: ASSGTGTTSTDTQY
v_call: TRBV6-2/TRBV6-3; j_call: TRBJ2-5; cdr3_aa: ASSHGGSRGTQY
v_call: TRBV6-1; j_call: TRBJ1-4; cdr3_aa: ASRPWGVVGKLF
v_call: TRBV2; j_call: TRBJ1-6; cdr3_aa: ASIIQSTLNNSPLH
v_call: TRBV5-1; j_call: TRBJ1-1; cdr3_aa: ASSSAVGTEAF
v_call: TRBV28; j_call: TRBJ2-5; cdr3_aa: ASSFLRQGRETQY
v_call: TRBV2; j_call: TRBJ2-7; cdr3_aa: ASSPQGAAYEQY
v_call: TRBV29-1; j_call: TRBJ1-1; cdr3_aa: SVSLGAYTEAF
v_call: TRBV27; j_call: TRBJ2-1; cdr3_aa: ASSLIFRSGRGYNEQF
v_call: TRBV11-3; j_call: TRBJ2-1; cdr3_aa: ASRFGSGKNEQF
v_call: TRBV18; j_call: TRBJ1-5; cdr3_aa: ASSLRDRGEPQH
v_call: TRBV15; j_call: TRBJ2-7; cdr3_aa: ATSRLPGLIYEQY
v_call: TRBV19; j_call: TRBJ1-3; cdr3_aa: ASIPDRGRSFSGNTIY
v_call: TRBV4-2; j_call: TRBJ1-5; cdr3_aa: ASSPRGDSNQPQH
v_call: TRBV18; j_call: TRBJ2-7; cdr3_aa: ASSPGQGSEQY
v_call: TRBV4-1; j_call: TRBJ2-1; cdr3_aa: ASSQGPGANNEQF
v_call: TRBV7-2; j_call: TRBJ2-7; cdr3_aa: ASSLPSGAEQY
v_call: TRBV20-1; j_call: TRBJ2-7; cdr3_aa: SALATSGSSYEQY
v_call: TRBV3-1; j_call: TRBJ2-2; cdr3_aa: ASSQRMQSSGELF
v_call: TRBV24-1; j_call: TRBJ2-1; cdr3_aa: ATRQGAGDEQF
v_call: TRBV20-1; j_call: TRBJ1-4; cdr3_aa: SARRATNEKLF
v_call: TRBV6-2/TRBV6-3; j_call: TRBJ2-7; cdr3_aa: ASKPGQVLLEQY
v_call: TRBV5-1; j_call: TRBJ2-7; cdr3_aa: ASSLAARVYEQY
v_call: TRBV9; j_call: TRBJ2-1; cdr3_aa: ASSTRLAGEYNEQF
v_call: TRBV7-2; j_call: TRBJ1-1; cdr3_aa: ASSPTGGRSTEAF
v_call: TRBV30; j_call: TRBJ2-1; cdr3_aa: AWSVQGEEEQF
v_call: TRBV20-1; j_call: TRBJ2-5; cdr3_aa: SATQGGARKTQY
v_call: TRBV28; j_call: TRBJ2-1; cdr3_aa: ASRFSREVHNEQF
v_call: TRBV20-1; j_call: TRBJ2-7; cdr3_aa: SARLVAGGGGEQY
v_call: TRBV12-3/TRBV12-4; j_call: TRBJ2-7; cdr3_aa: ASSLAGGSHYEQY
v_call: TRBV18; j_call: TRBJ1-1; cdr3_aa: ASSRAENTEAF
v_call: TRBV7-9; j_call: TRBJ2-5; cdr3_aa: ASGLIVGVGQETQY
v_call: TRBV18; j_call: TRBJ2-5; cdr3_aa: ASSLRTRGEETQY
v_call: TRBV29-1; j_call: TRBJ2-1; cdr3_aa: SVSGAGVTNEQF
v_call: TRBV29-1; j_call: TRBJ1-3; cdr3_aa: SVGLGHSGNTIY
v_call: TRBV6-1; j_call: TRBJ2-7; cdr3_aa: ASTIAGGLTHEQY
v_call: TRBV6-5; j_call: TRBJ2-3; cdr3_aa: ASSYKGLQY
v_call: TRBV19; j_call: TRBJ2-2; cdr3_aa: ASSIEVPNTGELF